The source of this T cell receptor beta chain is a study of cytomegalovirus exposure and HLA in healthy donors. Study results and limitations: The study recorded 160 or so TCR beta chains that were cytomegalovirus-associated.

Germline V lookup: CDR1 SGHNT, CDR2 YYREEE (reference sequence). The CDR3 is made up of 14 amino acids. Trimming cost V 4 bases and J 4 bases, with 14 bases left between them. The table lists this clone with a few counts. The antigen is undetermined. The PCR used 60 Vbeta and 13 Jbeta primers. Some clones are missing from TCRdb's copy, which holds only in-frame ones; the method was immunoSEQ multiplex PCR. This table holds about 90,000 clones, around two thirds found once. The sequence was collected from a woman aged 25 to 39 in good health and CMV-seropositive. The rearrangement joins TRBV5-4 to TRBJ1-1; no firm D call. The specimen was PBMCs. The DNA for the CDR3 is TGTGCCAGCAGCCAAACAGATCTGGCCACTGAAGCTTTCTTT. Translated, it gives CASSQTDLATEAFF. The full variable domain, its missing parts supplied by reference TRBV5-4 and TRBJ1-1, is ETGVTQSPTHLIKTRGQQVTLRCSSQSGHNTVSWYQQALGQGPQFIFQYYREEENGRGNFPPRFSGLQFPNYSSELNVNALELDDSALYLCASSQTDLATEAFFGQGTRLTVV.